These 27 T cell receptor beta chains came from one sample sequenced in a study of blood T cell repertoires in COVID-19. TCRdb keeps only in-frame clones here, not all; method: immunoSEQ multiplex PCR. The data show around 200,000 clones, around 88% seen once. Material for sequencing was PBMCs or T cells enriched from blood (not recorded which). All receptors derive from a woman aged 25 to 39 who had been exposed to COVID-19.

V and J are TRBV9 and TRBJ2-4, with 10 bases fitting TRBD2. This CDR3 comprises 15 residues. CDR1 is SGDLS, CDR2 YYNGEE, per germline. V shed 0 bases, J shed 11 bases, and the junction held 8 bases outside the gene matches. CDR3 amino acids: CASSVESAGGPVQYF. The CDR3 DNA is TGTGCCAGCAGCGTAGAATCAGCGGGGGGGCCGGTTCAGTACTTC.

The chain links TRBV6-5 to TRBJ1-4; 7 bases line up with TRBD1. The CDR3 sequence is 15 residues long. V was pared by 8 bases and J by 0 bases, with 6 bases of the junction left unmatched. CDR1 and CDR2 (germline): MNHEY, SVGAGI. CDR3 sequence reads: CASRSGGATNEKLFF. In nucleotides, the CDR3 is TGTGCCAGCCGGTCAGGGGGAGCAACTAATGAAAAACTGTTTTTT.

The J gene is TRBJ2-5, the V gene TRBV3-1 (or the pseudogene TRBV3-2); D is unresolved. The germline CDR1 and CDR2 sequences are LGHDT and YNNKEL (reference sequence). The CDR3 consists of 14 residues. V lost 2 bases to trimming and J lost 5 bases, with 12 bases between them. CDR3 DNA sequence: TGTGCCAGCAGCCAAAATCCGGGTCTTGAGACCCAGTACTTC. Its translation: CASSQNPGLETQYF.

This chain links TRBV7-9 with TRBJ1-6; the match to TRBD1 covers 7 bases. The CDR3 totals 13 residues. The V segment lost 5 bases and the J segment 14 bases; nucleotides outside the gene matches: 9. Per germline, CDR1 SEHNR and CDR2 FQNEAQ (reference sequence). The CDR3 reads CASSALDRVTLHF. Written as DNA, the CDR3 is TGTGCCAGCAGCGCCCTCGACAGGGTGACCCTCCACTTT.

The sample holds a few counts of this clone. The chain couples TRBV10-3 to TRBJ2-1; 8 bases match TRBD2. Germline CDR1 is ENHRY and CDR2 is SYGVKD. Unmatched junction bases numbered 8, after V lost 8 bases and J lost 5 bases. CDR3 length: 14 amino acids. The CDR3 loop reads CAIGDGTRHNEQFF. The CDR3 coding sequence is TGTGCCATCGGCGACGGGACTAGGCACAATGAGCAGTTCTTC.

The V gene is TRBV3-1 (or the pseudogene TRBV3-2), the J gene TRBJ1-1, with a possible D match to TRBD1 (6 bases). CDR3 length: 15 amino acids. CDR1 and CDR2 from the germline V gene are LGHDT and YNNKEL (reference sequence). V gave up 1 base and J gave up 4 bases, with 13 bases separating them. This CDR3 reads CASSQVAGGATEAFF. CDR3 bases: TGTGCCAGCAGCCAAGTCGCGGGGGGGGCCACTGAAGCTTTCTTT.

This clone turned up a few times. CDR3 DNA sequence: TGTGCCAGCAGGCCACCCGGGCAGGGGCGGGTTAATGGCTACACCTTC. Its protein is CASRPPGQGRVNGYTF. This chain joins TRBV28 and TRBJ1-2; D may be TRBD1 (6 bases). V was trimmed by 6 bases and J by 6 bases, leaving 23 bases between them. Germline V CDR1 and CDR2: MDHEN, SYDVKM. The CDR3 extends over 16 amino acids.

The V and J genes are TRBV28 and TRBJ2-1, with TRBD2 matching over 11 bases. V dropped 5 bases and J dropped 8; count of bases not matched to a gene: 8. Germline CDR1 and CDR2: MDHEN and SYDVKM. The CDR3 extends over 15 amino acids. The CDR3 loop is CASSSPSGGLYEQFF. As DNA, the CDR3 is TGTGCCAGCAGTAGTCCTAGCGGGGGGCTCTATGAGCAGTTCTTC.

The V and J genes are TRBV5-6 and TRBJ2-5; 7 bases are shared with TRBD1. The CDR3 length is 16 residues. V trimming: 4 bases; J trimming: 4 bases; junction bases outside the gene matches: 13. Per germline, CDR1 SGHDT and CDR2 YYEEEE. The CDR3, as DNA: TGTGCCAGCAGCCGGCGGCGAGAGGGGGCTCGAGAGACCCAGTACTTC. It encodes CASSRRREGARETQYF.

The J gene is TRBJ2-6, the V gene TRBV6-5; D might be TRBD1 (5 bases). The germline gives CDR1 MNHEY, CDR2 SVGAGI. The CDR3 runs 15 residues. The ends were cut back, 4 bases at V and 0 bases at J, with 7 bases in the middle. The CDR3 sequence is CASSSQGSGANVLTF. The CDR3 nucleotides read TGTGCCAGCAGTTCCCAGGGCTCTGGGGCCAACGTCCTGACTTTC.

The V call is TRBV10-2, the J call TRBJ2-3, with TRBD2 matching 14 bases. The CDR3 consists of 18 residues. V lost 10 bases to trimming and J lost 1 base; unmatched junction nucleotides: 13. In germline, CDR1 is WSHSY, CDR2 SAAADI. CDR3 DNA: TGCGCCACTATGGGACTAGCGGGAGCTCTTCTCGGCACAGATACGCAGTATTTT. The encoded protein is CATMGLAGALLGTDTQYF.

The genes are TRBV29-1 and TRBJ2-1; 8 bases are shared with TRBD1. J lost 8 bases, V lost 5 bases, and 5 bases had no gene match. The CDR3 runs to 12 residues. Germline lookup yields CDR1 SQVTM and CDR2 ANQGSEA. The CDR3: CSVSGGWDEQFF. The DNA for the CDR3 is TGCAGCGTTTCAGGGGGCTGGGATGAGCAGTTCTTC.

This chain joins TRBV4-1 and TRBJ2-4; a weak D match, TRBD2 (6 bases). Germline V CDR1 and CDR2: MGHRA, YSYEKL. Trimming stripped 0 bases from V and 0 bases from J, with 9 bases between. This CDR3 contains 16 residues. CDR3 in DNA: TGCGCCAGCAGCCAAGAGGAGGGGCGAGCCAAAAACATTCAGTACTTC. Protein sequence: CASSQEEGRAKNIQYF.

This chain uses TRBV19 with TRBJ1-1, with D unclear. Trimming pared 3 bases from V and 5 bases from J, leaving 10 bases between. The CDR3 is 13 residues long. The V gene's germline CDR1 is LNHDA and CDR2 SQIVND (reference sequence). The CDR3 DNA follows: TGTGCCAGTAGTATCGGGAGGCGTACTGAAGCTTTCTTT. It translates to CASSIGRRTEAFF.

There are a few counts of this clone. This chain links TRBV2 with TRBJ2-3; the match to TRBD2 covers 8 bases. V dropped 5 bases and J dropped 6; count of bases not matched to a gene: 10. CDR1 and CDR2 from the germline V gene are SNHLY and FYNNEI. The CDR3 covers 15 residues. The CDR3 bases are TGTGCCAGCAGTAAGGTAGCGGGGAGAGGGGATACGCAGTATTTT. Amino acids: CASSKVAGRGDTQYF.

The chain uses TRBV13 and TRBJ1-3; D might be TRBD1 (5 bases). CDR1 is PRHDT, CDR2 FYEKMQ, per germline (reference sequence). There are 15 residues in the CDR3. The V gene lost 7 bases and the J gene lost 4 bases, with 17 bases spanning the gap. The CDR3 DNA reads as TGTGCCAGCACGCGAACTGGGGCGGGAGGAAACACCATATATTTT. Its translation is CASTRTGAGGNTIYF.

This clone was observed once. The rearrangement uses TRBV9 and TRBJ1-1; 9 positions match TRBD1. The germline CDR1 and CDR2 sequences are SGDLS and YYNGEE. The junction had 3 bases not matched to a gene; V was cut back by 0 bases and J by 3 bases. The CDR3 totals 15 residues. CDR3 bases: TGTGCCAGCAGCGTAGCGTGGGACAGGGACACTGAAGCTTTCTTT. Protein sequence: CASSVAWDRDTEAFF.

The chain employs TRBV7-2 and TRBJ1-2, with 8 positions matching TRBD1. V was pared by 3 bases and J by 6 bases, with 3 bases of the junction left unmatched. Per the germline V gene, CDR1 is SGHTA and CDR2 is FQGNSA. The CDR3 is 13 amino acids. The CDR3, as DNA: TGTGCCAGCAGCTTGGACAGGGAGGATGGCTACACCTTC. Translated, it gives CASSLDREDGYTF.

The chain joins TRBV7-2 to TRBJ1-5, with 9 nucleotides matching TRBD1. Germline V CDR1 and CDR2: SGHTA, FQGNSA. Germline trimming cut 7 bases from V and 7 bases from J; bases unmatched to any gene: 8. The CDR3 is 14 amino acids. This chain's CDR3 is CASTGQGRGQPQHF. The CDR3 DNA sequence: TGTGCCAGCACCGGACAGGGGAGAGGGCAGCCCCAGCATTTT.

This chain links TRBV5-4 with TRBJ1-1; 7 bases match TRBD1. This CDR3 has 17 amino acids. Trimming took 4 bases from V and 3 from J; bases not matched to a gene: 15. Germline CDR1 and CDR2: SGHNT and YYREEE (reference sequence). The CDR3 DNA is TGTGCCAGCAGCCCACCAGGGGGTCGGGCTCGGGACACTGAAGCTTTCTTT. Translating it yields CASSPPGGRARDTEAFF.

The rearrangement joins TRBV18 to TRBJ1-2, with a weak D call TRBD1 (6 bases). CDR3 length: 14 amino acids. The V gene lost 2 bases and the J gene lost 4 bases, with 11 bases spanning the gap. Germline values: CDR1 KGHSH, CDR2 LQKENI. CDR3 in DNA: TGTGCCAGCTCACCAGAACAGGGTTTCTATGGCTACACCTTC. Translation: CASSPEQGFYGYTF.

The rearrangement joins TRBV19 to TRBJ1-3; D uncertain. Germline CDR1 LNHDA, CDR2 SQIVND (reference sequence). The CDR3 is 14 residues long. V was trimmed by 7 bases and J by 2 bases, leaving 12 bases between them. The chain's CDR3 is CASTPGETGNTIYF. DNA of the CDR3: TGTGCCAGTACCCCGGGAGAGACTGGAAACACCATATATTTT.

This chain uses TRBV29-1 with TRBJ1-1; D not certain. V lost 3 bases and J lost 7, with 12 bases in between. The CDR3 runs 12 residues. Looked up from germline, CDR1 is SQVTM and CDR2 is ANQGSEA. CDR3 amino acids: CSVDAAPFEAFF. The CDR3 DNA reads as TGCAGCGTTGACGCGGCACCATTTGAAGCTTTCTTT.

V gene TRBV15 combines with J gene TRBJ2-1, with D possibly TRBD1 on 5 matching bases. Germline-derived CDR1 and CDR2 are LNHNV and YYDKDF (reference sequence). The CDR3 covers 14 residues. The V and J ends lost 3 bases and 6 bases respectively, with 12 bases between them. As DNA, the CDR3 is TGTGCCACCAGCAGGGACACAACAATCAATGAGCAGTTCTTC. It encodes CATSRDTTINEQFF.

The rearrangement joins TRBV11-3 to TRBJ2-7, with D possibly being TRBD1 (5 bases). V lost 5 bases and J lost 6, with 11 bases in between. The CDR3 covers 12 residues. Per germline, CDR1 SGHNT and CDR2 YENEEA. For the CDR3, the DNA is TGTGCCAGCAGCGCAGGGTTGGGCGAGCAGTACTTC. As protein: CASSAGLGEQYF.

The chain recombines TRBV19 with TRBJ2-3, with D possibly matching TRBD2 (6 bases). CDR1 is LNHDA and CDR2 is SQIVND in the germline V gene (reference sequence). The CDR3 is 14 amino acids. V lost 7 bases to trimming and J lost 1 base, with 12 bases between them. The CDR3, as DNA: TGTGCCAGTACCTCAGCGGGCCGCACAGATACGCAGTATTTT. Its protein product is CASTSAGRTDTQYF.

The V call is TRBV27, the J call TRBJ2-5; TRBD2 agrees at 12 bases. Germline V gives CDR1 MNHEY, CDR2 SMNVEV (reference sequence). The CDR3 sequence is 18 residues long. Unmatched junction bases numbered 15, after V lost 10 bases and J lost 0 bases. CDR3 sequence: CAKDPSLLAGGHQETQYF. CDR3 DNA sequence: TGTGCCAAAGACCCCTCCCTACTAGCGGGGGGCCACCAAGAGACCCAGTACTTC.